The entry below describes one T cell receptor (beta chain). No antigen is known for it. The data derive from a study of shared clonotypes between healthy human individuals. About the study: Donors had three CD4 naive, three CD4 memory, two CD8 naive and one CD8 memory plate apiece.

The study's findings and limits: Rarefaction exposed incomplete sorted-subset sequencing despite large depth. Approximately 5% of naive CD4 clonotypes were shared across several donors. Estimated clonotype richness was generally higher in naive than memory subsets.

Assay: immunoSEQ multiplex PCR; the TCRdb copy retains only in-frame clones and omits some. The repertoire holds under 650,000 clones, less than 96% seen once, with about 0.057% in the top ten. The CDR3 covers 14 residues. Germline V gene sequence: CDR1 MDHEN, CDR2 SYDVKM. The V gene lost 6 bases and the J gene lost 3 bases, with 14 bases spanning the gap. What was sequenced was naive CD4+ T cells sorted from blood. Specified subset: CD45RA+ positively selected. The sequence was collected from a woman aged 25 to 39 in good health. V gene TRBV28 combines with J gene TRBJ1-1; D uncertain. The CDR3 spells CASRPSGSHTEAFF. The CDR3 nucleotides read TGTGCCAGCAGGCCATCTGGGAGTCACACTGAAGCTTTCTTT.